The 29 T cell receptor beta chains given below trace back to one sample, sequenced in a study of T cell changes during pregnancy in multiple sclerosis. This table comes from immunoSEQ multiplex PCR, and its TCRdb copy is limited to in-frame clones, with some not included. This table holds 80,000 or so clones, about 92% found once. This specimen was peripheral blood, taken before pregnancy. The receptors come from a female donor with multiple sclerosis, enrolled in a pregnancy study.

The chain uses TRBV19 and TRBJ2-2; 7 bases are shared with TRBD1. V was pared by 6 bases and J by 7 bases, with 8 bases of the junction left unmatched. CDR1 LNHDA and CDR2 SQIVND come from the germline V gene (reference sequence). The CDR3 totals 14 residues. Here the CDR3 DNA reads TGTGCCAGTAGAGCAGGGGGTAGAGGCGGGGAGCTGTTTTTT. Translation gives CASRAGGRGGELFF. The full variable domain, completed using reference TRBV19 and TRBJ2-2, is DGGITQSPKYLFRKEGQNVTLSCEQNLNHDAMYWYRQDPGQGLRLIYYSQIVNDFQKGDIAEGYSVSREKKESFPLTVTSAQKNPTAFYLCASRAGGRGGELFFGEGSRLTVL.

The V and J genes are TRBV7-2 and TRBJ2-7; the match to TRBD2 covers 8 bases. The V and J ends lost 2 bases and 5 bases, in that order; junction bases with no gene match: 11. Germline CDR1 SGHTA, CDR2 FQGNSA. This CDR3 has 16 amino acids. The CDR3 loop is CASSLFLGLGQNEQYF. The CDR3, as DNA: TGTGCCAGCAGCTTATTTTTGGGACTAGGGCAGAACGAGCAGTACTTC.

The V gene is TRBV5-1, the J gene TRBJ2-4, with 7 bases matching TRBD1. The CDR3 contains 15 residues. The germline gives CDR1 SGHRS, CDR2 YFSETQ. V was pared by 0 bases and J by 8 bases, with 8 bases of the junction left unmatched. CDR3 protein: CASSLVQGEWDIQYF. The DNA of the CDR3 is TGCGCCAGCAGCTTGGTTCAGGGGGAATGGGACATTCAGTACTTC.

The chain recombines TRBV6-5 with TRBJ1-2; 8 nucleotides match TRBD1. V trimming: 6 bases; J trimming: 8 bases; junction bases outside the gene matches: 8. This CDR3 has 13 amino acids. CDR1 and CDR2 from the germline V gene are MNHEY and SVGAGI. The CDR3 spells CASRPQGGKGYTF. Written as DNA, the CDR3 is TGTGCCAGCAGACCACAGGGGGGAAAAGGCTACACCTTC.

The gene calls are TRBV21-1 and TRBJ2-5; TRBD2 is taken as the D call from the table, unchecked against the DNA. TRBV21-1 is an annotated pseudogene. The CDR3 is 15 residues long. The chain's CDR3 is CASSNRKRAGGTQYF. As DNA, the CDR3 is TGTGCCAGCAGCAATCGAAAACGGGCCGGGGGGACCCAGTACTTC.

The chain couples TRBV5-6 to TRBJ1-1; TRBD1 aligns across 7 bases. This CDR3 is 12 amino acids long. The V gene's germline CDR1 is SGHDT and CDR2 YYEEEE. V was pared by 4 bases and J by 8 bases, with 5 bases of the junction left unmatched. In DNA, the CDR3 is TGTGCCAGCAGCCTACCGGGACAGGAAGCTTTCTTT. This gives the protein CASSLPGQEAFF.

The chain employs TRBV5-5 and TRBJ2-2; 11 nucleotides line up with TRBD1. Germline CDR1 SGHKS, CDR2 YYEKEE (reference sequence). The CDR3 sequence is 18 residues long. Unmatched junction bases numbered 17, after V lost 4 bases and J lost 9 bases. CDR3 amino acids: CASSPGQGASVHSRELFF. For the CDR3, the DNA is TGTGCCAGCAGCCCAGGACAGGGGGCGTCGGTTCATTCCCGGGAGCTGTTTTTT.

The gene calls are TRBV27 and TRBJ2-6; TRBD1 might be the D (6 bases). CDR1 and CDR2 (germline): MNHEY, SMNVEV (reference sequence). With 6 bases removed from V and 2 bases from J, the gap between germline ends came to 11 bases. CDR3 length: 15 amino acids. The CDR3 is CASSPGVAGANVLTF. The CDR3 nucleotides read TGTGCCAGCAGCCCAGGGGTTGCTGGGGCCAACGTCCTGACTTTC.

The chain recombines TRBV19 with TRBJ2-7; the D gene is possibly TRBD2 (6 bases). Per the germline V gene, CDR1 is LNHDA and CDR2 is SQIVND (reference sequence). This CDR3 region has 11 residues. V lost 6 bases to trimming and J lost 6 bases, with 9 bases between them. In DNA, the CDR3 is TGTGCCAGTAGCGGGGGACTCGAGCAGTACTTC. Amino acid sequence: CASSGGLEQYF.

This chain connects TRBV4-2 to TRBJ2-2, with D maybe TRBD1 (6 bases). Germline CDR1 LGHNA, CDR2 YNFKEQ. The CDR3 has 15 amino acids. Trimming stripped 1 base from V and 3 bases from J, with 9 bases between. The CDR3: CASSQAGADTGELFF. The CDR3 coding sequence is TGTGCCAGCAGCCAAGCAGGGGCCGACACCGGGGAGCTGTTTTTT.

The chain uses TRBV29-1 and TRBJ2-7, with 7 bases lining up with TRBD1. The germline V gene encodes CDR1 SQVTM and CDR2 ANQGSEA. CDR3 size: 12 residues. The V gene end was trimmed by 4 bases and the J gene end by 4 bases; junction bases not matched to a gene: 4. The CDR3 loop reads CSVGDSSYEQYF. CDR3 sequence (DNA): TGCAGCGTTGGGGACAGTTCATACGAGCAGTACTTC.

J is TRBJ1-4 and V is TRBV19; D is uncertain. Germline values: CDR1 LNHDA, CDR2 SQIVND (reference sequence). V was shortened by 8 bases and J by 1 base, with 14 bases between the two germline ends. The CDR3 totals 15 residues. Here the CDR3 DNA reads TGTGCCAGTCGAAAGGGAGGGCTAACTAATGAAAAACTGTTTTTT. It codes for CASRKGGLTNEKLFF.

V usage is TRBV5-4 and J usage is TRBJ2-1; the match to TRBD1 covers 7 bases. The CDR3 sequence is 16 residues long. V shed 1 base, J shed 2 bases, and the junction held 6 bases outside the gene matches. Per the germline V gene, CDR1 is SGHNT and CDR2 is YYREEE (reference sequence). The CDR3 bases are TGTGCCAGCAGCTTGCCGCGACAGGGTACCTACAATGAGCAGTTCTTC. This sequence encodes CASSLPRQGTYNEQFF.

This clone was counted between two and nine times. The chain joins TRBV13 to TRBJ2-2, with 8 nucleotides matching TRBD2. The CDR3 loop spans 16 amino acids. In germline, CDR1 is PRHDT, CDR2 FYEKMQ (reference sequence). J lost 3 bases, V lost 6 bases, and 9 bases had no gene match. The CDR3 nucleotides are TGTGCCAGCAGATCCGAGCGGGAGAGAGACACCGGGGAGCTGTTTTTT. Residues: CASRSERERDTGELFF.

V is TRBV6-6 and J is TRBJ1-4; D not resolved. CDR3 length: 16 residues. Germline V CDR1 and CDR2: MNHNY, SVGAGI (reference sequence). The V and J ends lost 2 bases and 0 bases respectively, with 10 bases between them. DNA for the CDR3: TGTGCCAGCAGTTACGAGAGGGCGACAACTAATGAAAAACTGTTTTTT. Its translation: CASSYERATTNEKLFF.

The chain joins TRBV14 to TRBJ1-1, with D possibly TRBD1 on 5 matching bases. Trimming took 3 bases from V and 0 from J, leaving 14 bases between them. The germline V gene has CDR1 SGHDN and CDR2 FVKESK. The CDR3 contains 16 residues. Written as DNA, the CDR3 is TGTGCCAGCAGCCAGATACAGGCCGTGATGAACACTGAAGCTTTCTTT. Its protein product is CASSQIQAVMNTEAFF.

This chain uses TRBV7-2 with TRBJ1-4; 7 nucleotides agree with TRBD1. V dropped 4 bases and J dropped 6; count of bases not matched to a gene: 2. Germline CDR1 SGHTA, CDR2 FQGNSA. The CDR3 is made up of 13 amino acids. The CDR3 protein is CASSSGQYEKLFF. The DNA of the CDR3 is TGTGCCAGCAGCTCGGGACAGTATGAAAAACTGTTTTTT. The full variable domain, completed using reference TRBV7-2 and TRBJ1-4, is GAGVSQSPSNKVTEKGKDVELRCDPISGHTALYWYRQSLGQGLEFLIYFQGNSAPDKSGLPSDRFSAERTGGSVSTLTIQRTQQEDSAVYLCASSSGQYEKLFFGSGTQLSVL.

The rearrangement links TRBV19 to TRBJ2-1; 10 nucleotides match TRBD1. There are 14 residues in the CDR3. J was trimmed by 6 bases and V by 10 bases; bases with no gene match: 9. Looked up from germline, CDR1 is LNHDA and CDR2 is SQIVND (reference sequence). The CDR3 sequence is CATRRDRGVNEQFF. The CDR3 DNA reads TGTGCCACCCGGCGGGACAGGGGCGTCAATGAGCAGTTCTTC.

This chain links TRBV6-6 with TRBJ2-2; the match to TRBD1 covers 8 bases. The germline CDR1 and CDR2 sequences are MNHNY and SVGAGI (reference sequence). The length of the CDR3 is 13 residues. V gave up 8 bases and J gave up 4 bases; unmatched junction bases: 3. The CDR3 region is CASSGGGTGELFF. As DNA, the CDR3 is TGTGCCAGCTCAGGGGGCGGCACCGGGGAGCTGTTTTTT.

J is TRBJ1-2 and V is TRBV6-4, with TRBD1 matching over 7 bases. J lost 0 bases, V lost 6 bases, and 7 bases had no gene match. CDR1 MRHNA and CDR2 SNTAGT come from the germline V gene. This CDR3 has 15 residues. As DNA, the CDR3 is TGTGCCAGCAGCCCAAAAACAGGGGCTAACTATGGCTACACCTTC. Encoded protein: CASSPKTGANYGYTF.

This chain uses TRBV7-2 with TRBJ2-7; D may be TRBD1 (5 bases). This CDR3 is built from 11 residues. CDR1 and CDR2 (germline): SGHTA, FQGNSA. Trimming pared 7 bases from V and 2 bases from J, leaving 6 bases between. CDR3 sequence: CASMTAYEQYF. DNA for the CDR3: TGTGCCAGCATGACAGCCTACGAGCAGTACTTC.

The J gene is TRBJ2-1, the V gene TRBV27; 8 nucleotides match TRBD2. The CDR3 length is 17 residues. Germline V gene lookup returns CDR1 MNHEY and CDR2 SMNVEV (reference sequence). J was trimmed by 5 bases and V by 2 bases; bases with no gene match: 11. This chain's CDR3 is CASSLRFSGIINNEQFF. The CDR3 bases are TGTGCCAGCAGTTTAAGGTTTAGCGGGATCATAAACAATGAGCAGTTCTTC.

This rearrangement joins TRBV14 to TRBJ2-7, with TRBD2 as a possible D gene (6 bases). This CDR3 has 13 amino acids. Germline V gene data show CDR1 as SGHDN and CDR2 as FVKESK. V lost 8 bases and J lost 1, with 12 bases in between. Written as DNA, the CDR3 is TGTGCCAGCGGATTAGCGGCTTCCTACGAGCAGTACTTC. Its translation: CASGLAASYEQYF.

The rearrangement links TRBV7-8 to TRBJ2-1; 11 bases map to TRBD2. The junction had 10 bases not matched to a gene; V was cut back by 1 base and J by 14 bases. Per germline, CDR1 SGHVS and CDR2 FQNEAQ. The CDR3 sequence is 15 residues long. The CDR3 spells CASSLDSASGGLEFF. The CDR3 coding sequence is TGTGCCAGCAGCTTAGATAGCGCTAGCGGGGGGTTGGAGTTCTTC.

CDR3 in DNA: TGTGCCAGCAGTAACCGTGGGACAGGGACCTACGAGCAGTACTTC. Amino acid sequence: CASSNRGTGTYEQYF. The V and J genes are TRBV6-1 and TRBJ2-7; 9 nucleotides agree with TRBD1. V was pared by 5 bases and J by 2 bases, with 7 bases of the junction left unmatched. The germline V gene has CDR1 MNHNS and CDR2 SASEGT. The CDR3 runs to 15 residues.

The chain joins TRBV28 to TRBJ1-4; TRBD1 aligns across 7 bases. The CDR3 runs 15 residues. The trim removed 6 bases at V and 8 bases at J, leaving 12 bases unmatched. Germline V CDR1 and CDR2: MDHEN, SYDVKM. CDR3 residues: CASREGGSGGEKLFF. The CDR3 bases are TGTGCCAGCAGAGAAGGGGGCTCCGGGGGCGAAAAACTGTTTTTT.

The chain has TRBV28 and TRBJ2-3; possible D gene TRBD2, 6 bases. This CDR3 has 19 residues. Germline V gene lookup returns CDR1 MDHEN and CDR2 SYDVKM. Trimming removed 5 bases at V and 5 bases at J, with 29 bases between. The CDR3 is CASSPNHPPAGVGLDTQYF. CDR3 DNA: TGTGCCAGCAGTCCAAACCACCCTCCAGCGGGCGTAGGCCTAGATACGCAGTATTTT.

The CDR3 sequence: CASSATAGGITDTQYF. CDR3 nucleotides: TGCGCCAGCAGCGCGACAGCGGGAGGGATCACAGATACGCAGTATTTT. V usage is TRBV5-1 and J usage is TRBJ2-3; TRBD2 aligns across 10 bases. Germline V gives CDR1 SGHRS, CDR2 YFSETQ. Unmatched junction bases numbered 7, after V lost 4 bases and J lost 2 bases. The CDR3 is made up of 16 amino acids.

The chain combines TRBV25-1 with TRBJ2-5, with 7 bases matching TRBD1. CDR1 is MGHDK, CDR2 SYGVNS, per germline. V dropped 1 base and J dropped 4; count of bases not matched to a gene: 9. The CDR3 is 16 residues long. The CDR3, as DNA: TGTGCCAGCAGTGAATGGGACAGTCTCCCCAGAGAGACCCAGTACTTC. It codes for CASSEWDSLPRETQYF.